These T cell receptor beta chains were read from a single sample in a study of PD-1 blockade in classical Hodgkin lymphoma. Here immunoSEQ multiplex PCR was the method, and the copy in TCRdb shows in-frame clones only, minus some. This table holds about 35,000 clones, 76% found once. The starting material was peripheral blood mononuclear cells (PBMCs), obtained before the second cycle of nivolumab. The receptors come from a human donor with classical Hodgkin lymphoma. CDR3s include the opening cysteine and the closing phenylalanine or tryptophan. A D gene is named only where the DNA matches it firmly. Clone size is stated in some rows and not others, as once, few, many or a class when expanded.

TRBJ1-2 | once | - | TRBV5-4 | TGTGCCAGCAGCCCCCCGGGGGGCGACTATGGCTACACCTTC | CASSPPGGDYGYTF
TRBJ1-1 | few | - | TRBV30 | TGTGCCTGGAGTGCGGGGGGAGAGGGTGAAGCTTTCTTT | CAWSAGGEGEAFF
TRBJ2-1 | - | - | TRBV7-9 | TGTGCCAGCAGCTCCGGATACAATGAGCAGTTCTTC | CASSSGYNEQFF
TRBJ2-3 | few | - | TRBV7-7 | TGTGCCAGCAGCCCGACCGGGACAGATACGCAGTATTTT | CASSPTGTDTQYF
TRBJ2-7 | - | TRBD2 | TRBV7-8 | TGTGCCAGCAGCTTAGCGCCGGGAGGCGGGTACGAGCAGTACTTC | CASSLAPGGGYEQYF
TRBJ2-3 | - | TRBD2 | TRBV27 | TGTGCCAGCGGGAGAAGCGGGGGGGCAGATACGCAGTATTTT | CASGRSGGADTQYF
TRBJ2-1 | - | TRBD2 | TRBV7-2 | TGTGCCAGCAGCCCCGGACTAGCGGGGGGAAATGAGCAGTTCTTC | CASSPGLAGGNEQFF
TRBJ1-2 | - | - | TRBV19 | TGTGCCAGTAGCCTTGGATTCGTACAGTACTATGGCTACACCTTC | CASSLGFVQYYGYTF
TRBJ2-7 | - | TRBD1 | TRBV13 | TGTGCCAGCAGCCCCAGGGCACCCGGGACAGGGCCGAGCTCCTACGAGCAGTACTTC | CASSPRAPGTGPSSYEQYF
TRBJ2-2 | - | - | TRBV6-6 | TGTGCCAGCAGCTCATCGAACACCGGGGAGCTGTTTTTT | CASSSSNTGELFF
TRBJ1-5 | - | - | TRBV2 | TGTGCCAGCAGTGAAGGGTGGCCCAGCAATCAGCCCCAGCATTTT | CASSEGWPSNQPQHF
TRBJ2-7 | - | TRBD2 | TRBV7-8 | TGTGCCAGCAGCTTAGCGACTAGCGGGGGGGGGTACGAGCAGTACTTC | CASSLATSGGGYEQYF
TRBJ2-3 | - | TRBD2 | TRBV28 | TGTGCCAGCAGAGGGACTAGCGGCACAGATACGCAGTATTTT | CASRGTSGTDTQYF
TRBJ2-7 | - | TRBD2 | TRBV4-1 | TGCGCCAGCAGCCAAGTTGGGTCGGGGGGGCGTGACGAGCAGTACTTC | CASSQVGSGGRDEQYF
TRBJ2-5 | - | - | TRBV5-1 | TGCGCCAGCAGCACCTCGCGGGAAGAGACCCAGTACTTC | CASSTSREETQYF
TRBJ1-5 | - | TRBD1 | TRBV4-1 | TGCGCCAGCAGCCAAGATCACCGGACAGGTCCGTATCAGCCCCAGCATTTT | CASSQDHRTGPYQPQHF
TRBJ1-6 | - | TRBD1 | TRBV2 | TGTGCCAGCAGTCCGGGACAGGGGAATTCACCCCTCCACTTT | CASSPGQGNSPLHF
TRBJ2-5 | - | TRBD2 | TRBV5-1 | TGCGCCAGCAGCTTGGACAGCGGGGGGGCTGGGGAGACCCAGTACTTC | CASSLDSGGAGETQYF
TRBJ1-4 | - | - | TRBV28 | TGTGCCAGCACCCAACAGGCAACTAATGAAAAACTGTTTTTT | CASTQQATNEKLFF
TRBJ2-5 | - | - | TRBV5-1 | TGCGCCAGCAGCTTGGAGGGGGGGGCGCGACAAGAGACCCAGTACTTC | CASSLEGGARQETQYF
TRBJ2-7 | - | - | TRBV5-1 | TGCGCCAGCAGCTTGAGCGGACAGGCGGGGGAGCAGTACTTC | CASSLSGQAGEQYF
TRBJ1-2 | - | - | TRBV6-1 | TGTGCCAGCAGTGAGGACGGGGCGGGCGGCGGCTACACCTTC | CASSEDGAGGGYTF
TRBJ2-3 | - | - | TRBV11-2 | TGTGCCAGCAGCTTAGGGGTTGTCCAATACACAGATACGCAGTATTTT | CASSLGVVQYTDTQYF
TRBJ1-2 | few | - | TRBV10-1 | TGCGCCAGCAGTAAGGGATGCTTTAACTATGGCTACACCTTC | CASSKGCFNYGYTF
TRBJ2-2 | - | TRBD2 | TRBV11-3 | TGTGCCAGCAGCACTAAGGGACTAGCGGGGGCCGGGGAGCTGTTTTTT | CASSTKGLAGAGELFF
TRBJ1-5 | - | - | TRBV9 | TGTGCCAGCAGCGTAGAGGGGCAGATCAATCAGCCCCAGCATTTT | CASSVEGQINQPQHF
TRBJ2-1 | few | - | TRBV7-3 | TGTGCCAGCAGCTTAGGACTTAGCTCCTACAATGAGCAGTTCTTC | CASSLGLSSYNEQFF
TRBJ1-5 | - | - | TRBV18 | TGTGCCAGCTCACCCCCCGGCAGGGGTCAGCCCCAGCATTTT | CASSPPGRGQPQHF
TRBJ1-2 | - | - | TRBV10-1 | TGCGCCAGCAGTTGCTACGAGATCCGAAAGACCTATGGCTACACCTTC | CASSCYEIRKTYGYTF
TRBJ1-2 | - | - | TRBV4-3 | TGCGCCAGCAGCCGAGACTTAAAGATACTCTATGGCTACACCTTC | CASSRDLKILYGYTF
TRBJ1-2 | - | - | TRBV27 | TGTGCCAGCAGTTTAATCGGCCGAGATGGCTACACCTTC | CASSLIGRDGYTF
TRBJ1-2 | few | TRBD1 | TRBV4-3 | TGCGCCAGCAGCCCTCGGACAGGGCACCAGGCTGGCTACACCTTC | CASSPRTGHQAGYTF
TRBJ1-4 | - | TRBD1 | TRBV18 | TGTGCCAGCTCACCGGGACAGGGAAATGAAAAACTGTTTTTT | CASSPGQGNEKLFF
TRBJ1-6 | - | - | TRBV2 | TGTGCCAGCAGTATAGGACCCGCGGATAATTCACCCCTCCACTTT | CASSIGPADNSPLHF
TRBJ2-5 | - | - | TRBV9 | TGTGCCAGCAGCGTAGGAGGTGGGGCAGGGCAAGAGACCCAGTACTTC | CASSVGGGAGQETQYF
TRBJ1-5 | - | - | TRBV7-2 | TGTGCCAGCAGCTTGTGGAGAGATCAGCCCCAGCATTTT | CASSLWRDQPQHF
TRBJ2-7 | - | - | TRBV11-2 | TGTGCCAGCAGCCCCCAGGCCAGCTACGAGCAGTACTTC | CASSPQASYEQYF
TRBJ2-3 | once | TRBD1 | TRBV7-6 | TGTGCCAGCAGCTTAGGGGCAGGGGGTACAGATACGCAGTATTTT | CASSLGAGGTDTQYF
TRBJ1-1 | - | - | TRBV4-3 | TGCGCCAGCAGCCAAGATCTAGAAACGGGGGAAATGAACACTGAAGCTTTCTTT | CASSQDLETGEMNTEAFF
TRBJ2-6 | - | - | TRBV5-1 | TGCGCCAGCAGCTCGGGGACGGTGGACTCTGGGGCCAACGTCCTGACTTTC | CASSSGTVDSGANVLTF
TRBJ2-2 | - | TRBD1 | TRBV5-8 | TGTGCCAGCAGCTTGGCAGGGGGAAGGACCGGGGAGCTGTTTTTT | CASSLAGGRTGELFF
TRBJ1-1 | - | - | TRBV25-1 | TGTGCCAGCAGTGCTACAGACCTCATGAACACTGAAGCTTTCTTT | CASSATDLMNTEAFF
TRBJ2-3 | - | TRBD2 | TRBV6-6 | TGTGCCAGCAGTCCCTCCCGACTAGCGGGATCCGATACGCAGTATTTT | CASSPSRLAGSDTQYF
TRBJ1-2 | - | - | TRBV10-2 | TGCGCCAGCAATAAAGGGGGCTATGGCTACACCTTC | CASNKGGYGYTF
TRBJ1-4 | - | - | TRBV5-4 | TGTGCCAGCACACAGGGACCTTCGGATGAAAAACTGTTTTTT | CASTQGPSDEKLFF
TRBJ2-7 | - | - | TRBV14 | TGTGCCAGCAGCCAACCGGGACGGGCGTCCTACGAGCAGTACTTC | CASSQPGRASYEQYF
TRBJ1-6 | few | TRBD1 | TRBV4-1 | TGCGCCAGCAGGCGACAGGGTTCCTATAATTCACCCCTCCACTTT | CASRRQGSYNSPLHF
TRBJ1-2 | - | - | TRBV12-5 | TGTGCTAGTGGTCCAGGGGAGGCTAACTATGGCTACACCTTC | CASGPGEANYGYTF
TRBJ1-2 | once | - | TRBV4-3 | TGCGCCAGCAGCCTCGGGCGTTATGGCTACACCTTC | CASSLGRYGYTF
TRBJ2-3 | - | - | TRBV5-1 | TGCGCCAGCAGCTCTACTTACACAGATACGCAGTATTTT | CASSSTYTDTQYF
TRBJ1-1 | - | TRBD1 | TRBV2 | TGTGCCAGCAGTCTTCGGACAGGGCGGACTGAAGCTTTCTTT | CASSLRTGRTEAFF
TRBJ2-7 | - | TRBD1 | TRBV6-5 | TGTGCCAGCAGTTCCTGGGACAGGGGCCGCTACGAGCAGTACTTC | CASSSWDRGRYEQYF
TRBJ2-3 | few | - | TRBV5-1 | TGCGCCAGCAGCTTGGAAGTAGCCGGCACAGATACGCAGTATTTT | CASSLEVAGTDTQYF